Listed below are T cell receptor beta chains from one sample, sequenced in a study of identical twins. TCRdb independently ran MiXCR on the 5' RACE reads; one entry per CDR3 protein. The sample consists of 1.5 million to 2 million distinct CDR3 sequences, 32% of them appearing once. The specimen was cord blood. Receptors were obtained from a newborn girl in good health. The conserved cysteine and the conserved F or W are not part of the CDR3 here.

>TRBJ1-2|TRBV9
ASSVASGRHGYT
>TRBJ2-7|TRBV24-1
ATSDLCQEYEQY
>TRBJ1-2|TRBV27
ASSLGRTPNYGYT
>TRBJ2-1|TRBV24-1
ATSDLPGTSGRHQSSYNEQF
>TRBJ2-3|TRBV7-9
ASRTSGITDTQY
>TRBJ2-3|TRBV6-2/TRBV6-3
ASRSGGAGTDTQY
>TRBJ1-2|TRBV2
ASRRTGMGNGYT
>TRBJ1-2|TRBV19
ASSRTVFYGYT
>TRBJ2-7|TRBV29-1
SVEGVAGPNSYEQY
>TRBJ2-3|TRBV11-2
ASSRTSGSKGDTQY
>TRBJ1-1|TRBV28
ASSSGGRGNTEAF
>TRBJ2-1|TRBV12-3/TRBV12-4
ASSLASDYYNEQF
>TRBJ2-1|TRBV6-1
ASGLTGVDEQF
>TRBJ2-1|TRBV5-1
ASSWGLAGGNNEQF
>TRBJ2-1|TRBV5-1
ASRISGGRGEQF
>TRBJ1-3|TRBV5-1
ASSLWTGTGNTIY
>TRBJ2-7|TRBV27
ASSSGQYIPYEQY
>TRBJ2-3|TRBV20-1
SARSGVNTQY
>TRBJ2-2|TRBV5-1
ASSLRTSELNTGELF
>-|TRBV12-3/TRBV12-4
ASSFSLTYEQY
>TRBJ2-1|TRBV3-1
ASSPYRGRHNEQF
>TRBJ2-1|TRBV29-1
FRLAGGTYNEQF
>TRBJ2-1|TRBV4-2
ASSQGLAGETYNEQF
>TRBJ2-1|TRBV27
ASMELGLGVNEQF
>TRBJ2-3|TRBV20-1
SARWGTQY
>TRBJ1-6|TRBV6-1
ASSEVQGQLSPLH
>TRBJ2-2|TRBV20-1
SARDSEYHTGELF
>TRBJ2-3|TRBV20-1
SARGGSTTTDTQY
>TRBJ2-7|TRBV19
ASSIDHRQSYEQY